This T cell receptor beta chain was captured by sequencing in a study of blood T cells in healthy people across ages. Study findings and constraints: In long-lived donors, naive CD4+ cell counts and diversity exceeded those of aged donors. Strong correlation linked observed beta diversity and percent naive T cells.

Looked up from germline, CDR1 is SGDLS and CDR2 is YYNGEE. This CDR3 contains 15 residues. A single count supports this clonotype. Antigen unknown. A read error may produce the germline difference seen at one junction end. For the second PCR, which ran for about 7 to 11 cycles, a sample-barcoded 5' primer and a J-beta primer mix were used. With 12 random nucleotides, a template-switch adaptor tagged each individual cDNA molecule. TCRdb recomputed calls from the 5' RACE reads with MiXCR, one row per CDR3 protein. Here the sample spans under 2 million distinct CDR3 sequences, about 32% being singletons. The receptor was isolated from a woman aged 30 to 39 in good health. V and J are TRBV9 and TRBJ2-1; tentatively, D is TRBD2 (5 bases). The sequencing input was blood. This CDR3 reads CACSVDGVLSNERFF. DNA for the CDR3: TGTGCCTGCAGCGTAGACGGGGTTCTTTCCAATGAGCGGTTCTTC.